This T cell receptor (beta chain) was recorded in a study of cytomegalovirus exposure and HLA in healthy donors. CDR1 and CDR2 from the germline V gene are MGHDK and SYGVNS. The V and J ends lost 3 bases and 4 bases, in that order; junction bases with no gene match: 6. This CDR3 comprises 15 residues. Both 60 Vbeta primers and 13 Jbeta primers went into the PCR. TCRdb keeps only in-frame clones here, not all; method: immunoSEQ multiplex PCR. The repertoire shows approximately 50,000 clones; the top ten hold around a sixth. The genes are TRBV25-1 and TRBJ2-3; 8 nucleotides agree with TRBD2. This TCR was recovered from a male donor in good health and CMV-seronegative. The sample was PBMCs. The CDR3 spells CASSDGGGIADTQYF. Written as DNA, the CDR3 is TGTGCCAGCAGTGACGGGGGGGGTATCGCAGATACGCAGTATTTT.